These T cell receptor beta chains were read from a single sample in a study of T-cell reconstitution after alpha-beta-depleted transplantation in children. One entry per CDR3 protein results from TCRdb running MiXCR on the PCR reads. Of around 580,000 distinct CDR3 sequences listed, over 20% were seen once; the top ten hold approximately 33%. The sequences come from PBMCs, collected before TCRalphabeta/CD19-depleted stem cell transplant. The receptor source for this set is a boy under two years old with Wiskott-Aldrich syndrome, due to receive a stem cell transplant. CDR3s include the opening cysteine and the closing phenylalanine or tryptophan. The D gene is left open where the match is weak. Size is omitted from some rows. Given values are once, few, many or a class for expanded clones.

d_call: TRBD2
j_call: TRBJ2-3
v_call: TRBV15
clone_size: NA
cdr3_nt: TGTGCCACCAGCAGGATGGCTAGCGGGATATTAGATACGCAGTATTTT
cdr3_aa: CATSRMASGILDTQYF

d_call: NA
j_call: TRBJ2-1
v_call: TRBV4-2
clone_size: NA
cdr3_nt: TGTGCCAGCAGCTGGGGACAAGATTCCTACAATGAGCAGTTCTTC
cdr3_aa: CASSWGQDSYNEQFF

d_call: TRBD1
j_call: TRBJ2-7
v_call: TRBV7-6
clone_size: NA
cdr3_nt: TGTGCCAGCAGTGGACAGGGCTCCCACGAGCAGTACTTC
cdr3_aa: CASSGQGSHEQYF

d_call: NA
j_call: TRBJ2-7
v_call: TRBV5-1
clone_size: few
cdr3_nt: TGCGCCAGCACACGTTTGTGGGGCTCGTCCTACGAGCAGTACTTC
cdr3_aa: CASTRLWGSSYEQYF

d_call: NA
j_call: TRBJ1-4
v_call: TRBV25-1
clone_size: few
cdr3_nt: TGTGCCAGCAGTGATCCCGGGACGCTGAGTGAAAAACTGTTTTTT
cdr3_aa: CASSDPGTLSEKLFF

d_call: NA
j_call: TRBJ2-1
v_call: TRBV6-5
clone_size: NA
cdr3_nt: TGTGCCAGCAGTTACTCGGGCGGGGACTACAATGAGCAGTTCTTC
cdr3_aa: CASSYSGGDYNEQFF

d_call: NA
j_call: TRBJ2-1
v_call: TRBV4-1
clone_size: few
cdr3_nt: TGCGCCAGCAGCCCACAGGCAGAGGGGATCTACAATGAGCAGTTCTTC
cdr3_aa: CASSPQAEGIYNEQFF

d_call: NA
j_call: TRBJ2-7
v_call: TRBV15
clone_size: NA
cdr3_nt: TGTGCCACCAGCAGAGCTCAGGGCAGCTACTCCTACGAGCAGTACTTC
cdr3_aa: CATSRAQGSYSYEQYF

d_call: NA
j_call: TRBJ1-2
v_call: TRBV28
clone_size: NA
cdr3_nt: TGTGCCAGCAGTGTAGGACAGTATGGCTACACCTTC
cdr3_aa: CASSVGQYGYTF

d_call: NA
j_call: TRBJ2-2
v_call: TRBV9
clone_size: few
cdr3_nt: TGTGCCAGCAGCGTAAACCCGACCGGGAGCACCGGGGAGCTGTTTTTT
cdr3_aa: CASSVNPTGSTGELFF

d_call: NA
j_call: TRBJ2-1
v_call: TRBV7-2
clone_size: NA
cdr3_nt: TGTGCCGGCAGCTTAGTGTACTTTGACAATGAGCAGTTCTTC
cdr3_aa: CAGSLVYFDNEQFF

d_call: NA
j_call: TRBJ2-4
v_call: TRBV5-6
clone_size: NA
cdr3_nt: TGTGCCAGCAGCTTGTCCGACTCGCAGCTGGTGCAAGCCAAAAACATTCAGTACTTC
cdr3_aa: CASSLSDSQLVQAKNIQYF

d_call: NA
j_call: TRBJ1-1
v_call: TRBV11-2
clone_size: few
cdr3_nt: TGTGCCAGCAGCTCGCAGGGGAAGGGTGAAGCTTTCTTT
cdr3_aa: CASSSQGKGEAFF

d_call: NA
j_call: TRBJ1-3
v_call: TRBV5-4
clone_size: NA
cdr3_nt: TGTGCCAGCAGCTCTCGGGACGGAGGAAACACCATATATTTT
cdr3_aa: CASSSRDGGNTIYF

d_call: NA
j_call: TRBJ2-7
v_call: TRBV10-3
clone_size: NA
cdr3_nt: TGTGCCATCAGGGGGGACACGCCCTACGAGCAGTACTTC
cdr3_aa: CAIRGDTPYEQYF

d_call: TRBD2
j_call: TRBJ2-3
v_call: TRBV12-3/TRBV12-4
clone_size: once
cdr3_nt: TGTGCCAGCAGCCAACCAAGCGGGGGCCCAGATACGCAGTATTTT
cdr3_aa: CASSQPSGGPDTQYF

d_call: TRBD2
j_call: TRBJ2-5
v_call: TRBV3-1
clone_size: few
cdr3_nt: TGTGCCAGCAGCCCCCTTCCCGGGACTAGTAAGGCGACCCAGTACTTC
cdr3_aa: CASSPLPGTSKATQYF

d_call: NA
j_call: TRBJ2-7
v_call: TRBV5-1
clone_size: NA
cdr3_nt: TGCGCCAGCAGCTTGGCCTCTCTAGCGATCGACGAGCAGTACTTC
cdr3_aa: CASSLASLAIDEQYF

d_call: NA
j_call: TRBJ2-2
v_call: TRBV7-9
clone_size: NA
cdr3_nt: TGTGCCAGCAGGTTCCTTTATGAAAGCGGGGAGCTGTTTTTT
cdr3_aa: CASRFLYESGELFF

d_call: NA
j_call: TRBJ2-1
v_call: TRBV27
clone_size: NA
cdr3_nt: TGTGCCAGCAGTTCAACCCCTCCGACTATCATGAGCTCCTACAATGAGCAGTTCTTC
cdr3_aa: CASSSTPPTIMSSYNEQFF

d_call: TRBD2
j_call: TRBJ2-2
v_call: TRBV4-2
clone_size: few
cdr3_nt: TGTGCCAGCAGCCAAGATCACGGTAGCGGGAGTGGTTTCACCGGGGAGCTGTTTTTT
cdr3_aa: CASSQDHGSGSGFTGELFF

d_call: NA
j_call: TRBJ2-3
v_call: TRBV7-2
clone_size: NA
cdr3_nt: TGTGCCAGCAAGAGATTCCTAAGCACAGATACGCAGTATTTT
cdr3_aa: CASKRFLSTDTQYF

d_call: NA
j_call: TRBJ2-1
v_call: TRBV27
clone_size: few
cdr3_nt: TGTGCCAGCAGCCCGATCCCGGGACTGGCCTACAATGAGCAGTTCTTC
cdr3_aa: CASSPIPGLAYNEQFF

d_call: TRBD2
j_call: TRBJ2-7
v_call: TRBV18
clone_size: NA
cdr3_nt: TGTGCCAGCTCACCTGGCGGGGGTAGCGAGCAGTACTTC
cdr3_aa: CASSPGGGSEQYF

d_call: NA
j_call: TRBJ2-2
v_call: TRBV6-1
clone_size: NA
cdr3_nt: TGTGCCAGCAGACAGACAGGGAACACCGGGGAGCTGTTTTTT
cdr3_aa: CASRQTGNTGELFF

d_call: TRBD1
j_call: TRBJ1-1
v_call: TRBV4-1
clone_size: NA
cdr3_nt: TGCGCCAGCAGCCAAGGAGCCGTGACAGGGCGTATGAACACTGAAGCTTTCTTT
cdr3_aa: CASSQGAVTGRMNTEAFF

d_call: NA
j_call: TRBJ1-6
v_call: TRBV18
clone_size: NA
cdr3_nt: TGTGCCAGCTCACCACCCACGGGGAATTCACCCCTCCACTTT
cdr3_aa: CASSPPTGNSPLHF

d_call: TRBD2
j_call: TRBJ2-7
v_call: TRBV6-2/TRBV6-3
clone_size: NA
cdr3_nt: TGTGCCAGCAGTTACTCGAAGGTTTCTGGGCTAGCGGGAGTTGACGAGCAGTACTTC
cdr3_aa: CASSYSKVSGLAGVDEQYF

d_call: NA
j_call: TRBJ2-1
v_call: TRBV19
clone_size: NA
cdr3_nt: TGTGCCAGTAGTATCACTAGAGGCGATGAGCAGTTCTTC
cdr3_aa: CASSITRGDEQFF

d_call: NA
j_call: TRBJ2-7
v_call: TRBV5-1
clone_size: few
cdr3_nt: TGCGCCAGCAGCTCCGACAGGCTCTCCTACGAGCAGTACTTC
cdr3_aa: CASSSDRLSYEQYF

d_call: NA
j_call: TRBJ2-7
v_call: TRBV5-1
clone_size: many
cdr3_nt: TGCGCCAGCAGCTTGTCAGGGGCCTACGAGCAGTACTTC
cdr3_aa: CASSLSGAYEQYF

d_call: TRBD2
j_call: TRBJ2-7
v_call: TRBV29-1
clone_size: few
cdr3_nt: TGCAGCGTTCGGACTAGCGGGAGGTCCTACGAGCAGTACTTC
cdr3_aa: CSVRTSGRSYEQYF

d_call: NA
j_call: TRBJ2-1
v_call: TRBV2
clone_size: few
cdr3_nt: TGTGCCAGCAGTGGAAACATCGTCAATGAGCAGTTCTTC
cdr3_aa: CASSGNIVNEQFF

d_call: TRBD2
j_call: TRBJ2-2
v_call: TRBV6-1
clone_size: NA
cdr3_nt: TGTGCCAGCAGTATCCGACTAGCGGGGCGTACCGGGGAGCTGTTTTTT
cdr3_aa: CASSIRLAGRTGELFF

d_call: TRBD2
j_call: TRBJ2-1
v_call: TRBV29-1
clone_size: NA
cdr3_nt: TGCAGCGGCCGACTAGCGGGAGCGGCCTACAATGAGCAGTTCTTC
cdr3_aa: CSGRLAGAAYNEQFF

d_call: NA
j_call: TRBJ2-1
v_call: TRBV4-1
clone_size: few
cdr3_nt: TGCGCCAGCAGCCAAGAATTAGGTACTTGGCAGTTCTTC
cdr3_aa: CASSQELGTWQFF

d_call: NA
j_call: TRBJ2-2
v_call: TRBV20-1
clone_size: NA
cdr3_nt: TGCAGTGCTAGAGATAGAACCGGGGAGCTGTTTTTT
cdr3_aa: CSARDRTGELFF

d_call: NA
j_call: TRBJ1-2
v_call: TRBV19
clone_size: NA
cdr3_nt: TGTGCCAGTACTCCATCAGGGTTCAATGGCTACACCTTC
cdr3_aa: CASTPSGFNGYTF

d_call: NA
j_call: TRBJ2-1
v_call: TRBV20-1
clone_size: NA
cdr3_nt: TGCAGTGCCCCGGGACTCTACAATGAGCAGTTCTTC
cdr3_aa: CSAPGLYNEQFF

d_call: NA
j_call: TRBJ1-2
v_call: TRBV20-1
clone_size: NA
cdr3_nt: TGCAGTGCTAAAATGGGATATGGCTACACCTTC
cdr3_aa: CSAKMGYGYTF

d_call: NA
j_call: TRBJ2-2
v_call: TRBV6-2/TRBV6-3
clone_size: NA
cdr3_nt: TGTGCCAGCAGTAGAGTGGGGGAGCTGTTTTTT
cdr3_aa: CASSRVGELFF

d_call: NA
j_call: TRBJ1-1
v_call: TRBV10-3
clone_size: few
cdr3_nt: TGTGCCATCAGTGACGGGACACTCAACACTGAAGCTTTCTTT
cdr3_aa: CAISDGTLNTEAFF

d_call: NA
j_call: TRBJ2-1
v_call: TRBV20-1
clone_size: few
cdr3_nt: TGCAGTGCGGAACCTGGACCTCGGGATGAGCAGTTCTTC
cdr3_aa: CSAEPGPRDEQFF

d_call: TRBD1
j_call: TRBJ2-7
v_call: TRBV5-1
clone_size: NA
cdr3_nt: TGCGCCAGCAGCCAAACAGGGGACGGCTACGAGCAGTACTTC
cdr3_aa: CASSQTGDGYEQYF

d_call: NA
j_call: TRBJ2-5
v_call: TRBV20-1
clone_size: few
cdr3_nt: TGCAGTGCTAGAGATACGGAGACCCAAGAGACCCAGTACTTC
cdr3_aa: CSARDTETQETQYF

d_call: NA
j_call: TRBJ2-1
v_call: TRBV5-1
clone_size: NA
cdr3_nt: TGCGCCAGCAGGGGTAGCTCCACCTCCTACAATGAGCAGTTCTTC
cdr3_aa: CASRGSSTSYNEQFF

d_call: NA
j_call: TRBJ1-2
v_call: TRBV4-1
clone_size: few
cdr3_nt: TGCGCCAGCAGCCAAGAATTAGAGTGGGGGAGGTATGGCTACACCTTC
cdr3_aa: CASSQELEWGRYGYTF

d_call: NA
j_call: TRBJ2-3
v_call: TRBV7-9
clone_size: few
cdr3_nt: TGTGCCAGCAGCCAGGGGCAGGGAGATACGCAGTATTTT
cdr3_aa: CASSQGQGDTQYF

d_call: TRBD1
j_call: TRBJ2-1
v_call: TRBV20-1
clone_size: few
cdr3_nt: TGCAGTGCTAGCGTGACAGGGTTCTACAATGAGCAGTTCTTC
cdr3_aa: CSASVTGFYNEQFF

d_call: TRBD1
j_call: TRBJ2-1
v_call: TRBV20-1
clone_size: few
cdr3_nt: TGCAGTGCCCCGGGACAGGGCTCGCAGTTCTTC
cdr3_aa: CSAPGQGSQFF

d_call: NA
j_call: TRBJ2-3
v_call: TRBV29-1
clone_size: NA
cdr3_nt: TGCAGCGCAGGAGGGGCTTCTAGCACAGATACGCAGTATTTT
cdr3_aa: CSAGGASSTDTQYF

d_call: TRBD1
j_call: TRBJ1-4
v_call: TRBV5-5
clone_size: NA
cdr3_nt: TGTGCCAGCAGCTTGCAGCAGGGGGCGTGGGAAAAACTGTTTTTT
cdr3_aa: CASSLQQGAWEKLFF

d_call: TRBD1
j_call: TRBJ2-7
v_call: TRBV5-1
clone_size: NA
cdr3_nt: TGCGCCAGCAGCGTGACAGGGGGTTCCTACGAGCAGTACTTC
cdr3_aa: CASSVTGGSYEQYF